This is a list of T cell receptor beta chains from one sample in a study of long-term antiretroviral therapy in people with HIV. TCRdb's copy holds only in-frame clones and misses some; the assay was immunoSEQ multiplex PCR. Altogether tens of thousands of clones are present, 86% being singletons, with the ten largest covering around 5%. This specimen consisted of unsorted PBMCs, obtained approximately 2.6 years after starting antiretroviral therapy. Receptors originate from a middle-aged man with HIV. Both conserved end residues are part of each CDR3. The D gene is left open where the match is weak. Expanded clones are given a class, and other clones once, few, many or no size at all.

cdr3_aa: CAWSVRDGYEKLFF; cdr3_nt: TGTGCCTGGAGTGTAAGGGACGGATATGAAAAACTGTTTTTT; d_call: -; j_call: TRBJ1-4; v_call: TRBV30; clone_size: -
cdr3_aa: CAISESGGLQSYNEQFF; cdr3_nt: TGTGCCATCAGTGAATCCGGAGGTTTACAATCCTACAATGAGCAGTTCTTC; d_call: -; j_call: TRBJ2-1; v_call: TRBV10-3; clone_size: -
cdr3_aa: CASSSGGYTF; cdr3_nt: TGTGCCAGCAGTTCAGGGGGCTACACCTTC; d_call: -; j_call: TRBJ1-2; v_call: TRBV28; clone_size: -
cdr3_aa: CSVSRGGDNEQFF; cdr3_nt: TGCAGCGTTTCCCGGGGAGGGGATAATGAGCAGTTCTTC; d_call: TRBD2; j_call: TRBJ2-1; v_call: TRBV29-1; clone_size: -
cdr3_aa: CASSYPERFRSTNEKLFF; cdr3_nt: TGTGCCAGCAGTTACCCGGAACGTTTCAGGTCAACTAATGAAAAACTGTTTTTT; d_call: -; j_call: TRBJ1-4; v_call: TRBV28; clone_size: -
cdr3_aa: CAFRGAGLYNEQFF; cdr3_nt: TGTGCCTTCCGGGGAGCGGGGCTCTACAATGAGCAGTTCTTC; d_call: TRBD2; j_call: TRBJ2-1; v_call: TRBV30; clone_size: -
cdr3_aa: CASSTLRGITYNEQFF; cdr3_nt: TGTGCCAGCAGTACTCTCAGGGGGATTACCTACAATGAGCAGTTCTTC; d_call: TRBD1; j_call: TRBJ2-1; v_call: TRBV11-2; clone_size: -
cdr3_aa: CAWSPPPGGENQPQHF; cdr3_nt: TGTGCCTGGAGTCCTCCCCCCGGGGGGGAGAATCAGCCCCAGCATTTT; d_call: -; j_call: TRBJ1-5; v_call: TRBV30; clone_size: once
cdr3_aa: CASSFNQGIGAFF; cdr3_nt: TGTGCCAGCAGCTTCAACCAGGGAATAGGAGCTTTCTTT; d_call: -; j_call: TRBJ1-1; v_call: TRBV5-6; clone_size: once
cdr3_aa: CASSEYGTSGSTYEQYF; cdr3_nt: TGTGCCAGCAGTGAATATGGGACTAGCGGGAGCACGTACGAGCAGTACTTC; d_call: TRBD2; j_call: TRBJ2-7; v_call: TRBV25-1; clone_size: -
cdr3_aa: CASSYSPGTTGETQYF; cdr3_nt: TGTGCCAGCAGTTATTCTCCCGGGACAACAGGGGAGACCCAGTACTTC; d_call: -; j_call: TRBJ2-5; v_call: TRBV6-5; clone_size: -
cdr3_aa: CASSESGYSYEQYF; cdr3_nt: TGCGCCAGCAGTGAGTCGGGGTACTCGTACGAGCAGTACTTC; d_call: -; j_call: TRBJ2-7; v_call: TRBV10-1; clone_size: once
cdr3_aa: CASSFMSEETQYF; cdr3_nt: TGCGCCAGCAGCTTTATGAGCGAAGAGACCCAGTACTTC; d_call: -; j_call: TRBJ2-5; v_call: TRBV5-1; clone_size: -
cdr3_aa: CASGQFYSYNEQFF; cdr3_nt: TGCGCCAGCGGGCAGTTCTACTCCTACAATGAGCAGTTCTTC; d_call: -; j_call: TRBJ2-1; v_call: TRBV5-1; clone_size: -
cdr3_aa: CAWSVTGTSQYF; cdr3_nt: TGTGCCTGGAGCGTTACGGGGACTTCGCAGTATTTT; d_call: -; j_call: TRBJ2-3; v_call: TRBV30; clone_size: -
cdr3_aa: CASKFREDTGELFF; cdr3_nt: TGTGCCAGCAAATTCCGGGAGGACACCGGGGAGCTGTTTTTT; d_call: TRBD2; j_call: TRBJ2-2; v_call: TRBV6-5; clone_size: -
cdr3_aa: CASRTDRHSNQPQHF; cdr3_nt: TGTGCCAGTCGCACGGACAGGCATAGCAATCAGCCCCAGCATTTT; d_call: TRBD1; j_call: TRBJ1-5; v_call: TRBV28; clone_size: few
cdr3_aa: CASSERGGTDTQYF; cdr3_nt: TGTGCCAGCAGTGAGCGGGGGGGCACAGATACGCAGTATTTT; d_call: TRBD2; j_call: TRBJ2-3; v_call: TRBV6-4; clone_size: -
cdr3_aa: CASSHSRVGNTEAFF; cdr3_nt: TGTGCCAGCAGCCATAGCAGGGTGGGAAACACTGAAGCTTTCTTT; d_call: -; j_call: TRBJ1-1; v_call: TRBV7-9; clone_size: -
cdr3_aa: CASSSGVVPASNYGYTF; cdr3_nt: TGTGCCAGCAGTTCCGGGGTCGTGCCTGCCTCTAACTATGGCTACACCTTC; d_call: -; j_call: TRBJ1-2; v_call: TRBV28; clone_size: -
cdr3_aa: CASRQGAPWEKLFF; cdr3_nt: TGTGCCAGCAGGCAGGGGGCTCCATGGGAAAAACTGTTTTTT; d_call: TRBD1; j_call: TRBJ1-4; v_call: TRBV6-5; clone_size: medium-sized
cdr3_aa: CAWSVAGGAYNEQFF; cdr3_nt: TGTGCCTGGAGTGTAGCGGGAGGAGCCTACAATGAGCAGTTCTTC; d_call: TRBD2; j_call: TRBJ2-1; v_call: TRBV30; clone_size: -
cdr3_aa: CASSPKGSSYNEQFF; cdr3_nt: TGTGCCAGTAGTCCCAAGGGGTCGTCCTACAATGAGCAGTTCTTC; d_call: -; j_call: TRBJ2-1; v_call: TRBV19; clone_size: -
cdr3_aa: CASTRVGTEAFF; cdr3_nt: TGTGCCAGCACGAGGGTTGGCACTGAAGCTTTCTTT; d_call: -; j_call: TRBJ1-1; v_call: TRBV7-8; clone_size: -
cdr3_aa: CASSQEFGDTQYF; cdr3_nt: TGCGCCAGCAGCCAAGAGTTCGGGGATACGCAGTATTTT; d_call: -; j_call: TRBJ2-3; v_call: TRBV4-3; clone_size: -
cdr3_aa: CASSLGGLSYEQYF; cdr3_nt: TGTGCCAGCAGCTTAGGGGGACTCAGCTACGAGCAGTACTTC; d_call: -; j_call: TRBJ2-7; v_call: TRBV7-9; clone_size: -
cdr3_aa: CASSLETGGIGNTIYF; cdr3_nt: TGTGCCAGCAGCTTAGAGACAGGGGGCATTGGAAACACCATATATTTT; d_call: TRBD1; j_call: TRBJ1-3; v_call: TRBV7-9; clone_size: -
cdr3_aa: CASSDSGTGSGTEAFF; cdr3_nt: TGTGCCAGCAGTGACTCCGGGACAGGGAGTGGTACTGAAGCTTTCTTT; d_call: TRBD1; j_call: TRBJ1-1; v_call: TRBV6-4; clone_size: once
cdr3_aa: CASSLNFYEQYF; cdr3_nt: TGTGCCAGCAGCTTAAACTTCTACGAGCAGTACTTC; d_call: -; j_call: TRBJ2-7; v_call: TRBV11-2; clone_size: -
cdr3_aa: CASRRAGEQYF; cdr3_nt: TGTGCCAGCAGGAGGGCGGGAGAGCAGTACTTC; d_call: -; j_call: TRBJ2-7; v_call: TRBV6-5; clone_size: -
cdr3_aa: CASSFRGVSEAFF; cdr3_nt: TGTGCCAGCAGCTTTAGGGGAGTGTCTGAAGCTTTCTTT; d_call: -; j_call: TRBJ1-1; v_call: TRBV5-4; clone_size: -
cdr3_aa: CASSASGGLPGEQYF; cdr3_nt: TGTGCCAGCAGTGCGAGCGGGGGGCTCCCGGGGGAGCAGTACTTC; d_call: TRBD2; j_call: TRBJ2-7; v_call: TRBV2; clone_size: -
cdr3_aa: CASSPRGGGGYNSPLHF; cdr3_nt: TGTGCCAGCAGTCCCCGAGGGGGGGGAGGTTATAATTCACCCCTCCACTTT; d_call: -; j_call: TRBJ1-6; v_call: TRBV25-1; clone_size: -
cdr3_aa: CAISESTGGGRYEQYF; cdr3_nt: TGTGCCATCAGTGAGTCGACGGGAGGGGGTCGATACGAGCAGTACTTC; d_call: TRBD2; j_call: TRBJ2-7; v_call: TRBV10-3; clone_size: -
cdr3_aa: CASSPDGDNQPQHF; cdr3_nt: TGCGCCAGCAGCCCGGACGGAGACAATCAGCCCCAGCATTTT; d_call: -; j_call: TRBJ1-5; v_call: TRBV5-1; clone_size: few
cdr3_aa: CSVALGDTQYF; cdr3_nt: TGCAGCGTCGCTTTAGGAGATACGCAGTATTTT; d_call: -; j_call: TRBJ2-3; v_call: TRBV29-1; clone_size: -
cdr3_aa: CASSQDQGTQNEQYF; cdr3_nt: TGCGCCAGCAGCCAAGACCAGGGTACTCAGAACGAGCAGTACTTC; d_call: -; j_call: TRBJ2-7; v_call: TRBV4-3; clone_size: -
cdr3_aa: CASSVGSVGGNEQYF; cdr3_nt: TGTGCCAGCAGCGTAGGATCGGTGGGTGGGAACGAGCAGTACTTC; d_call: -; j_call: TRBJ2-7; v_call: TRBV9; clone_size: -
cdr3_aa: CASSLSGTGAGANVLTF; cdr3_nt: TGCGCCAGCAGCTTATCCGGGACAGGGGCTGGGGCCAACGTCCTGACTTTC; d_call: TRBD1; j_call: TRBJ2-6; v_call: TRBV5-1; clone_size: -
cdr3_aa: CASSQAQAEDVPYEQYF; cdr3_nt: TGCGCCAGCAGCCAAGCACAAGCGGAAGATGTCCCCTACGAGCAGTACTTC; d_call: -; j_call: TRBJ2-7; v_call: TRBV4-3; clone_size: -
cdr3_aa: CASSLDSTGSNYGYTF; cdr3_nt: TGTGCCAGCAGCTTAGATTCGACAGGCTCTAACTATGGCTACACCTTC; d_call: -; j_call: TRBJ1-2; v_call: TRBV11-2; clone_size: -
cdr3_aa: CSVEQGQETQYF; cdr3_nt: TGCAGCGTTGAACAGGGCCAAGAGACCCAGTACTTC; d_call: -; j_call: TRBJ2-5; v_call: TRBV29-1; clone_size: -
cdr3_aa: CASSLGTGKAYEQYF; cdr3_nt: TGTGCCAGCAGCTTAGGGACAGGGAAGGCCTACGAGCAGTACTTC; d_call: TRBD1; j_call: TRBJ2-7; v_call: TRBV7-2; clone_size: -